The rows below give T cell receptor beta chains drawn from one sample of a study of OX40 agonist ivuxolimab in advanced cancers. Using immunoSEQ multiplex PCR, the repertoire was profiled, and TCRdb retains in-frame clones only, with some absent. Here the sample spans about 55,000 clones, around nine tenths being singletons. The material was CD4+ or CD8+ T cells sorted from blood, obtained in a trial of the OX40 agonist ivuxolimab. The receptor set was obtained from an adult with an advanced solid tumor such as melanoma, head and neck, liver or kidney cancer. The CDR3 runs from the conserved cysteine through the conserved F or W. D genes are given only for firm matches. The size field is filled for only some rows; it gives once, few, many or a size class.

j_call: TRBJ1-1
d_call: TRBD1
v_call: TRBV29-1
clone_size: .
cdr3_aa: CSVGGQGLEAFF
cdr3_nt: TGCAGCGTTGGGGGACAGGGCCTTGAAGCTTTCTTT

j_call: TRBJ1-2
d_call: .
v_call: TRBV5-8
clone_size: once
cdr3_aa: CASSLQRGHYGYTF
cdr3_nt: TGTGCCAGCAGCTTACAGCGGGGACACTATGGCTACACCTTC

j_call: TRBJ1-4
d_call: .
v_call: TRBV10-3
clone_size: .
cdr3_aa: CAISQTASNEKLFF
cdr3_nt: TGTGCCATCAGCCAGACAGCGTCTAATGAAAAACTGTTTTTT

j_call: TRBJ2-5
d_call: .
v_call: TRBV6-1
clone_size: .
cdr3_aa: CASRSTGLGETQYF
cdr3_nt: TGTGCCAGCAGATCGACGGGGTTGGGGGAGACCCAGTACTTC

j_call: TRBJ2-7
d_call: .
v_call: TRBV28
clone_size: few
cdr3_aa: CASSLRGKIPYEQYF
cdr3_nt: TGTGCCAGCAGCTTAAGGGGCAAAATACCCTACGAGCAGTACTTC

j_call: TRBJ2-6
d_call: TRBD1
v_call: TRBV10-3
clone_size: .
cdr3_aa: CAISDRGGPGGASGANVLTF
cdr3_nt: TGTGCCATCAGTGATAGAGGGGGACCAGGGGGCGCCTCTGGGGCCAACGTCCTGACTTTC

j_call: TRBJ2-3
d_call: .
v_call: TRBV1
clone_size: .
cdr3_aa: CTSSQEVREDADTQYF
cdr3_nt: TGCACCAGCAGCCAAGAAGTGCGGGAGGACGCAGATACGCAGTATTTT

j_call: TRBJ2-7
d_call: .
v_call: TRBV6-5
clone_size: .
cdr3_aa: CASSARTYEQYF
cdr3_nt: TGTGCCAGCAGTGCCAGAACCTACGAGCAGTACTTC

j_call: TRBJ2-1
d_call: TRBD1
v_call: TRBV28
clone_size: .
cdr3_aa: CASSLGTGSYNEQFF
cdr3_nt: TGTGCCAGCAGTTTGGGGACAGGGTCCTACAATGAGCAGTTCTTC

j_call: TRBJ2-2
d_call: TRBD1
v_call: TRBV5-1
clone_size: .
cdr3_aa: CASSPQGERVTGELFF
cdr3_nt: TGCGCCAGCAGCCCACAGGGGGAGAGGGTCACCGGGGAGCTGTTTTTT

j_call: TRBJ1-2
d_call: .
v_call: TRBV12-5
clone_size: few
cdr3_aa: CASGLDVYGYTF
cdr3_nt: TGTGCTAGTGGTTTGGACGTGTACGGCTACACCTTC

j_call: TRBJ2-5
d_call: .
v_call: TRBV7-9
clone_size: once
cdr3_aa: CASSRGDSIQETQYF
cdr3_nt: TGTGCCAGCAGCCGAGGTGACAGTATCCAAGAGACCCAGTACTTC

j_call: TRBJ2-3
d_call: .
v_call: TRBV6-5
clone_size: .
cdr3_aa: CASTPRGAGYTQYF
cdr3_nt: TGTGCCAGCACCCCCCGGGGGGCCGGGTATACGCAGTATTTT

j_call: TRBJ1-2
d_call: .
v_call: TRBV6-1
clone_size: once
cdr3_aa: CASSLLGSKNYGYTF
cdr3_nt: TGTGCCAGCAGTCTATTAGGTTCAAAGAACTATGGCTACACCTTC

j_call: TRBJ2-3
d_call: .
v_call: TRBV5-1
clone_size: .
cdr3_aa: CASSPDLDTQYF
cdr3_nt: TGCGCCAGCAGCCCCGATTTGGATACGCAGTATTTT